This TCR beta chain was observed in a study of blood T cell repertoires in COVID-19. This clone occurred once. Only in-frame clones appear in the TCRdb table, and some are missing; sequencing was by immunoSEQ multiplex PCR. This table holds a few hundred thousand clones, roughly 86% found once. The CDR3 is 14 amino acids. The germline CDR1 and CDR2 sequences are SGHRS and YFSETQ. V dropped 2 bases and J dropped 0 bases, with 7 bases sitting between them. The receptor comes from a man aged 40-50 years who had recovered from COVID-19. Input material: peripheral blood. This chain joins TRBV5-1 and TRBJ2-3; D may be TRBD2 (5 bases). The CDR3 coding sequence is TGCGCCAGCAGCTTTCCGGGGAGCACAGATACGCAGTATTTT. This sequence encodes CASSFPGSTDTQYF.